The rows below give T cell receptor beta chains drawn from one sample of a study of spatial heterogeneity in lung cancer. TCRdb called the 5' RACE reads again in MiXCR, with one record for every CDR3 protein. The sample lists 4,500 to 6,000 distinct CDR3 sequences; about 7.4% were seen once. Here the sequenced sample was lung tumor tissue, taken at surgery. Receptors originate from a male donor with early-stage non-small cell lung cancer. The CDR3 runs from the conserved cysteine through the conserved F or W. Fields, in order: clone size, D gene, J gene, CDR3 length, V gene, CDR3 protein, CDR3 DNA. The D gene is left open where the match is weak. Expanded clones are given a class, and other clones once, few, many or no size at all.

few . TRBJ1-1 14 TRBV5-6 CASSLGAIKGKAFF TGTGCCAGCAGCTTGGGTGCCATAAAGGGGAAAGCTTTCTTT
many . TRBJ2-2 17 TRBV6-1 CASTKGRLATNTGELFF TGTGCCAGCACCAAAGGGAGGCTAGCGACGAACACCGGGGAGCTGTTTTTT
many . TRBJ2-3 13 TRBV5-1 CASSAESADTQYF TGCGCCAGCAGCGCGGAGTCCGCAGATACGCAGTATTTT
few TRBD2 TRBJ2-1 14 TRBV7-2 CASTSGVEYNEQFF TGTGCCAGCACTAGCGGGGTTGAGTACAATGAGCAGTTCTTC
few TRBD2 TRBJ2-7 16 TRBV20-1 CSAAGGLAGASYEQYF TGCAGTGCTGCCGGGGGACTAGCGGGGGCCTCCTACGAGCAGTACTTC
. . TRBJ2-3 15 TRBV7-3 CASSLIGGPTDTQYF TGTGCCAGCAGCTTAATCGGGGGGCCCACAGATACGCAGTATTTT
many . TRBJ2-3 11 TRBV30 CAWSPGDTQYF TGTGCCTGGAGCCCGGGGGATACGCAGTATTTT
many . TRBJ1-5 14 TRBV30 CAWSTGQLNQPQHF TGTGCCTGGAGTACAGGACAGTTGAATCAGCCCCAGCATTTT
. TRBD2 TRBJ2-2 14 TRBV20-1 CSARAGRATGELFF TGCAGTGCTAGAGCTGGGAGGGCCACCGGGGAGCTGTTTTTT
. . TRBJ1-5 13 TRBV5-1 CASSLAPNQPQHF TGCGCCAGCAGCTTGGCCCCAAATCAGCCCCAGCATTTT
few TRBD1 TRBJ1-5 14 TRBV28 CASSLGQQYQPQHF TGTGCCAGCAGTTTGGGACAGCAGTATCAGCCCCAGCATTTT
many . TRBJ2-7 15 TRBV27 CASSLKLGLLVEQYF TGTGCCAGCAGTCTGAAACTCGGACTTCTCGTGGAGCAGTACTTC
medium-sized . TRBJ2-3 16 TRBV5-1 CASSLAGSGTGDTQYF TGCGCCAGCAGCTTGGCCGGGAGCGGTACCGGAGATACGCAGTATTTT
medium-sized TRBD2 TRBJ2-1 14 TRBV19 CASRSPGLADEQFF TGTGCCAGTCGGTCCCCCGGACTAGCGGATGAGCAGTTCTTC
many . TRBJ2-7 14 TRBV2 CASSQGHPPYEQYF TGTGCCAGCAGTCAGGGACATCCCCCCTACGAGCAGTACTTC
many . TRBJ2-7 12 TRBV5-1 CASSPGSGEQYF TGCGCCAGCAGCCCGGGGTCGGGAGAGCAGTACTTC
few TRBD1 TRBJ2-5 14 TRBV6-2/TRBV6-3 CASSYDDREETQYF TGTGCCAGCAGTTACGACGACAGGGAAGAGACCCAGTACTTC
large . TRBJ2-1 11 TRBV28 CASLSYNEQFF TGTGCCAGCCTCTCCTACAATGAGCAGTTCTTC
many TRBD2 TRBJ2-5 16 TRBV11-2 CASSLDKLAGAETQYF TGTGCCAGCAGCTTAGATAAACTAGCGGGAGCAGAGACCCAGTACTTC
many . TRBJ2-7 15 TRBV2 CASRRVSTGFYEQYF TGTGCCAGCAGGAGGGTCTCGACAGGATTCTACGAGCAGTACTTC
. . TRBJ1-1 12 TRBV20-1 CSAENRNTEAFF TGCAGTGCTGAGAACAGGAACACTGAAGCTTTCTTT
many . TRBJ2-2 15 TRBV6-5 CASSPGHGGTGELFF TGTGCCAGCAGTCCCGGACACGGGGGCACCGGGGAGCTGTTTTTT
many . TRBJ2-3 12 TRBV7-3 CASSSSTDTQYF TGTGCCAGCAGCTCCAGCACAGATACGCAGTATTTT
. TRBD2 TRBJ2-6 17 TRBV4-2 CASSQDLRLAGVNVLTF TGTGCCAGCAGCCAAGATCTCCGGCTAGCGGGGGTGAACGTCCTGACTTTC
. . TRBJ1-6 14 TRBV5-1 CASSPAFYNSPLHF TGCGCCAGCAGCCCAGCCTTCTATAATTCACCCCTCCACTTT
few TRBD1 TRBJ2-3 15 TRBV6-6 CASSYRGQGTDTQYF TGTGCCAGCAGTTACCGTGGACAGGGCACAGATACGCAGTATTTT
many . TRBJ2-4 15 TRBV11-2 CASSEMWLLKNIQYF TGTGCCAGCAGCGAAATGTGGCTACTTAAAAACATTCAGTACTTC
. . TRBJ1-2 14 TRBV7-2 CASSRDGRGYGYTF TGTGCCAGCAGCCGGGACGGGCGAGGTTATGGCTACACCTTC
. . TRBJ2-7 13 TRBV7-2 CASSLANLYEQYF TGTGCCAGCAGCTTAGCGAACCTCTACGAGCAGTACTTC
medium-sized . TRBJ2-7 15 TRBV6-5 CASSYENPSIHEQYF TGTGCCAGCAGTTACGAAAACCCTAGCATCCACGAGCAGTACTTC
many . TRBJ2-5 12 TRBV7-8 CASRGWGETQYF TGTGCCAGCCGGGGGTGGGGAGAGACCCAGTACTTC
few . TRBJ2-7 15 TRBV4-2 CASSQGLGSSYEQYF TGTGCCAGCAGCCAAGGACTGGGGAGCTCCTACGAGCAGTACTTC
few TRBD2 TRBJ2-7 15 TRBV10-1 CATSLGEGSSYEQYF TGCGCCACCAGCCTAGGGGAGGGGAGCTCCTACGAGCAGTACTTC
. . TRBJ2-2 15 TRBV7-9 CASSLDGSRGGELFF TGTGCCAGCAGCTTAGACGGGAGTCGGGGCGGGGAGCTGTTTTTT
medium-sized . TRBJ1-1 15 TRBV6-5 CASSYSPGARTEAFF TGTGCCAGCAGTTACTCTCCGGGGGCCCGTACTGAAGCTTTCTTT
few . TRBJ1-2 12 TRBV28 CASSSLGYGYTF TGTGCCAGCAGTTCCCTAGGCTATGGCTACACCTTC
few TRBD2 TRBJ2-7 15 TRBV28 CASTEWTSGTYEQYF TGTGCCAGCACCGAGTGGACTAGCGGGACCTACGAGCAGTACTTC
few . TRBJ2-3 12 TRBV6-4 CASSDPPGAQYF TGTGCCAGCAGTGACCCCCCGGGGGCGCAGTATTTT
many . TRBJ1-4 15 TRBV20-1 CSASGGATASEKLFF TGCAGTGCTAGCGGGGGGGCCACGGCTAGTGAAAAACTGTTTTTT
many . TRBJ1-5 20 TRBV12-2 CASRLAPPSRGRDSNQPQHF TGTGCAAGTCGCTTAGCGCCCCCTTCCCGCGGCAGGGATAGCAATCAGCCCCAGCATTTT
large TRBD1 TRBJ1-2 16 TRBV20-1 CSASQTPRQGDYGYTF TGCAGTGCCAGCCAAACCCCGAGACAGGGAGACTATGGCTACACCTTC
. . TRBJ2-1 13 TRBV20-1 CSASLGKGNEQFF TGCAGTGCTAGTCTGGGAAAGGGAAATGAGCAGTTCTTC
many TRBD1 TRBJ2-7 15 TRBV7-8 CASSPRTGSTYEQYF TGTGCCAGCAGCCCCCGGACAGGGAGCACCTACGAGCAGTACTTC
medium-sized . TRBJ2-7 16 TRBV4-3 CASSQELGLVTREQYF TGCGCCAGCAGCCAAGAGCTGGGTCTAGTCACTAGGGAGCAGTACTTC
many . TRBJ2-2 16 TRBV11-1 CASSPPGRSVTGELFF TGTGCCAGCAGCCCCCCGGGCAGGTCGGTCACCGGGGAGCTGTTTTTT
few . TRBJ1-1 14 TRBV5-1 CASSLGPPNTEAFF TGCGCCAGCAGCTTGGGACCTCCGAACACTGAAGCTTTCTTT
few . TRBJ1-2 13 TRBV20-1 CSARQVANYGYTF TGCAGTGCTAGACAGGTCGCAAACTATGGCTACACCTTC
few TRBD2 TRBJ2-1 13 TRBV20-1 CSASSGRLNEQFF TGCAGTGCCTCTAGCGGGAGGCTTAATGAGCAGTTCTTC
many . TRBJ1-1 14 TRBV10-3 CAISPGGVNTEAFF TGTGCCATCAGCCCCGGGGGGGTGAACACTGAAGCTTTCTTT
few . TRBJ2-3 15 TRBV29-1 CSVESGLFSTDTQYF TGCAGCGTTGAGTCGGGGCTATTTAGCACAGATACGCAGTATTTT
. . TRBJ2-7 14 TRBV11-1 CASSLAGASYEQYF TGTGCCAGCAGCTTAGCGGGAGCAAGCTACGAGCAGTACTTC
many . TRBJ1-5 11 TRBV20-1 CSAGGGQPQHF TGCAGTGCTGGGGGCGGGCAGCCCCAGCATTTT
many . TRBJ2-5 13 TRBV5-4 CASSSGTEETQYF TGTGCCAGCAGCAGCGGGACAGAAGAGACCCAGTACTTC